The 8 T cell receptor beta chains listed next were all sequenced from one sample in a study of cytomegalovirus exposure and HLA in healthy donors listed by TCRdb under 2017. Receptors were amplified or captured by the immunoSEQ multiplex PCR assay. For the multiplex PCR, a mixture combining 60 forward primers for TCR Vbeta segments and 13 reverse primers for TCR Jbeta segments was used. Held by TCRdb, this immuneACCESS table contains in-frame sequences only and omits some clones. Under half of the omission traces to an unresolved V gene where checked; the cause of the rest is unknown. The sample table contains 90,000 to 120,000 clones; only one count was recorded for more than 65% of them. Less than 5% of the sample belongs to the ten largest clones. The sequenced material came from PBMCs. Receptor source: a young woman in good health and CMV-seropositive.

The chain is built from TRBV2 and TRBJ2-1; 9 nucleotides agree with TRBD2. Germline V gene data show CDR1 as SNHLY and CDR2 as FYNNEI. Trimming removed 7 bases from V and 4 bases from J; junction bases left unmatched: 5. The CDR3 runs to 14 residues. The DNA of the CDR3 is TGTGCCAGCACCCTAGCGGGACGGTACAATGAGCAGTTCTTC. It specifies CASTLAGRYNEQFF.

The CDR3 sequence is CASSQVLEGGYEQYF. In nucleotides, the CDR3 is TGCGCCAGCAGCCAAGTCCTGGAGGGGGGGTACGAGCAGTACTTC. The J gene is TRBJ2-7, the V gene TRBV4-1, with a possible D match to TRBD2 (7 bases). Germline V gene sequence: CDR1 MGHRA, CDR2 YSYEKL. CDR3 length: 15 amino acids. V lost 1 base to trimming and J lost 4 bases, with 14 bases between them.

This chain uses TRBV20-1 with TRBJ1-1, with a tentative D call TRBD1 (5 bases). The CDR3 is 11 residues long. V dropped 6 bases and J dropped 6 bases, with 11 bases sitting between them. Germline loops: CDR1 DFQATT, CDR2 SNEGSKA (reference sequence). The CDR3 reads CSAARVPEAFF. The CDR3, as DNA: TGCAGTGCAGCCAGGGTCCCTGAAGCTTTCTTT.

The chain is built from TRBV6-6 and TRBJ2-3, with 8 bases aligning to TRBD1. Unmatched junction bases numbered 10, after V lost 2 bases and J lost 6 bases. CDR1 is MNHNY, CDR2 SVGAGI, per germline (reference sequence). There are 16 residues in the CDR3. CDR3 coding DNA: TGTGCCAGCAGTTACCCGGACAGGGTTGGCAGGGATACGCAGTATTTT. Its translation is CASSYPDRVGRDTQYF.

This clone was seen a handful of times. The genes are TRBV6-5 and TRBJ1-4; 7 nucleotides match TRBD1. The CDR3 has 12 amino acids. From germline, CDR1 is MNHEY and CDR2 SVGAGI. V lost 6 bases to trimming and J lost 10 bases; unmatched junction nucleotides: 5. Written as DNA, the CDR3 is TGTGCCAGCAGGAAGGGACAGACAAAACTGTTTTTT. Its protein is CASRKGQTKLFF.

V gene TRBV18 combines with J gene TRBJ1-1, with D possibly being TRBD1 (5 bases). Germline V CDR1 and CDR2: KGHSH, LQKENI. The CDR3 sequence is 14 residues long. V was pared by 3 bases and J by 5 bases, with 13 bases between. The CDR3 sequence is CASSPTYDRTEAFF. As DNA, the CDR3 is TGTGCCAGCTCACCTACCTACGACAGAACTGAAGCTTTCTTT.

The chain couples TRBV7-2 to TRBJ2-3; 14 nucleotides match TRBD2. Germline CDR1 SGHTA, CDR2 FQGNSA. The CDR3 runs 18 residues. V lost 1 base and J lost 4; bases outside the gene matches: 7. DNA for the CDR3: TGTGCCAGCAGCTTAGTCGGGACTAGCGGGAGTAGCGCAGATACGCAGTATTTT. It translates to CASSLVGTSGSSADTQYF.

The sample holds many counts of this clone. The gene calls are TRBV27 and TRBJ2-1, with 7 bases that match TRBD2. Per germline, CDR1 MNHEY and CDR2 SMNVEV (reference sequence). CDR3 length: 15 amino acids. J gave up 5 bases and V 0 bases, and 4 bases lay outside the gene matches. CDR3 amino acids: CASSLSSGPNNEQFF. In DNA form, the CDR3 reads TGTGCCAGCAGTTTATCTAGCGGGCCCAACAATGAGCAGTTCTTC.